The T cell receptor beta chain under discussion was sequenced for a study of blood T cell repertoires in COVID-19. This clone was seen once. Per the germline V gene, CDR1 is SGHTA and CDR2 is FQGTGA. This CDR3 region has 14 residues. V lost 5 bases to trimming and J lost 1 base; unmatched junction nucleotides: 1. Repertoires were generated with immunoSEQ multiplex PCR, while TCRdb's copy carries only in-frame clones and drops some. The data contain roughly 200,000 clones, about four fifths of them singletons. The source is a woman in her fifties or sixties who had been exposed to COVID-19. The chain couples TRBV7-3 to TRBJ2-3; 9 positions match TRBD2. The sample consisted of PBMCs or T cells enriched from blood (not recorded which). DNA of the CDR3: TGTGCCAGCAGCCCTAGCGGGGGCACAGATACGCAGTATTTT. The encoded protein is CASSPSGGTDTQYF.